The next 27 T cell receptor beta chains were all read from a single sample in a study of T cells in Graves' hyperthyroidism and ophthalmopathy (dated by TCRdb to about 2019). Receptor libraries were prepared by multiplex PCR. The listed sequencing device is Illumina HiSeq 2000. TCR beta CDR3 regions were amplified from RNA transcripts. A first-round RT-PCR of the TCR CDR3 used the HTBI primer set with the Qiagen OneStep RT-PCR kit. The public sequencing data were trimmed at Q25 with fastp and processed into clonotypes with MiXCR by TCRdb, which kept only in-frame beta chains. Every CDR3 protein is listed once, alongside the most common genes and DNA of its rows. For this sample there are fewer than 250,000 distinct CDR3 sequences; roughly 15% appear just once. The ten largest clonotypes hold 50% of the sample. Sequences were obtained from blood. The receptors originated from a man aged 50 or older with Graves' hyperthyroidism.

The chain links TRBV7-6 to TRBJ1-3; D perhaps matches TRBD1 (5 bases). The CDR3 has 15 residues. Trimming left V 0 bases short and J 0 bases short, with 6 bases between. From germline, CDR1 is SGHVS and CDR2 FNYEAQ. Here the CDR3 reads CASSLAGGSGNTIYF. The DNA for the CDR3 is TGTGCCAGCAGCTTAGCGGGGGGCTCTGGAAACACCATATATTTT.

The V and J genes are TRBV24-1 and TRBJ1-2; the match to TRBD1 covers 7 bases. V lost 4 bases and J lost 5; bases outside the gene matches: 3. This CDR3 is built from 13 residues. From germline, CDR1 is KGHDR and CDR2 SFDVKD. The CDR3 DNA is TGTGCCACCAGTGAATCGACAGGGTATGGCTACACCTTC. As protein: CATSESTGYGYTF.

This clonotype was detected ten times or more. The V call is TRBV20-1, the J call TRBJ2-5; D is perhaps TRBD2 (6 bases). Germline loops: CDR1 DFQATT, CDR2 SNEGSKA (reference sequence). V shed 0 bases and J shed 7 bases, with 18 bases lying between them. The CDR3 has 15 amino acids. The CDR3 DNA follows: TGCAGTGCTAGAGATCGGGACTCCCTTTTATGGACCCAGTACTTC. Residues: CSARDRDSLLWTQYF.

The table lists this clonotype with many counts. V is TRBV20-1 and J is TRBJ2-7; TRBD1 is a possible D gene (5 bases). Trimming stripped 6 bases from V and 6 bases from J, with 21 bases between. Germline lookup yields CDR1 DFQATT and CDR2 SNEGSKA (reference sequence). The CDR3 covers 14 residues. CDR3 nucleotides: TGCAGTGCCGACCGGCCCGGCTTTAGGGGCGAGCAGTACTTC. Translation: CSADRPGFRGEQYF.

V and J are TRBV7-2 and TRBJ2-1; 15 bases align to TRBD2. The junction had 6 bases not matched to a gene; V was cut back by 2 bases and J by 7 bases. The CDR3 runs to 17 residues. In germline, CDR1 is SGHTA, CDR2 FQGNSA. CDR3 protein: CASSLFGTSGRRNEQFF. In DNA form, the CDR3 reads TGTGCCAGCAGCTTATTTGGGACTAGCGGGAGGAGAAATGAGCAGTTCTTC.

This clonotype was picked up many times. The chain recombines TRBV18 with TRBJ1-4; D is uncertain. V shed 2 bases and J shed 4 bases, with 8 bases lying between them. The CDR3 extends over 14 amino acids. Germline V gives CDR1 KGHSH, CDR2 LQKENI. The CDR3 sequence: CASSPGRFNEKLFF. The CDR3 region has the DNA TGTGCCAGCTCACCAGGGAGGTTTAATGAAAAACTGTTTTTT.

This chain uses TRBV19 with TRBJ2-6; weak D call: TRBD2 (6 bases). Germline V gene data show CDR1 as LNHDA and CDR2 as SQIVND (reference sequence). V was clipped by 0 bases and J by 0 bases, with 6 bases between them. This CDR3 is built from 16 residues. The CDR3 bases are TGTGCCAGTAGTATAGAGGGGGGCTCTGGGGCCAACGTCCTGACTTTC. Its protein product is CASSIEGGSGANVLTF.

In DNA, the CDR3 is TGTGCCAGCAGCCAGACAGGAGTGAACACTGAAGCTTTCTTT. It encodes CASSQTGVNTEAFF. V usage is TRBV7-9 and J usage is TRBJ1-1; D may be TRBD1 (6 bases). This CDR3 is built from 14 residues. CDR1 SEHNR and CDR2 FQNEAQ come from the germline V gene (reference sequence). V lost 5 bases, J lost 0 bases, and 10 bases lay in between.

This chain joins TRBV2 and TRBJ1-5, with 7 nucleotides matching TRBD1. The V gene's germline CDR1 is SNHLY and CDR2 FYNNEI. The trim removed 7 bases at V and 0 bases at J, leaving 9 bases unmatched. The CDR3 is made up of 16 amino acids. CDR3 residues: CASIGTDRHSNQPQHF. The CDR3 DNA reads as TGTGCCAGCATCGGGACAGACCGACATAGCAATCAGCCCCAGCATTTT.

At least ten counts were recorded for this clonotype. The genes are TRBV3-1 and TRBJ1-1; D not resolved. Trimming took 5 bases from V and 4 from J, leaving 17 bases between them. The CDR3 length is 15 residues. Germline values: CDR1 LGHDT, CDR2 YNNKEL (reference sequence). The CDR3 DNA is TGTGCCAGCAGCAACACGAGGCGGGGAACCACTGAAGCTTTCTTT. It yields the protein CASSNTRRGTTEAFF.

This clonotype was counted at least ten times. This chain joins TRBV15 and TRBJ2-1, with TRBD2 matching over 9 bases. V lost 1 base, J lost 1 base, and 8 bases stayed unmatched. This CDR3 contains 18 residues. Germline values: CDR1 LNHNV, CDR2 YYDKDF (reference sequence). The DNA for the CDR3 is TGTGCCACCAGCAGAGCCGGGGGACTAGCCGGTTCCTACAATGAGCAGTTCTTC. It encodes CATSRAGGLAGSYNEQFF.

V gene TRBV20-1 combines with J gene TRBJ2-2; 9 bases are a match to TRBD2. CDR1 is DFQATT and CDR2 is SNEGSKA in the germline V gene (reference sequence). V shed 4 bases, J shed 5 bases, and the junction held 14 bases outside the gene matches. CDR3 length: 17 amino acids. The CDR3 here is CSATPPLAGGATGELFF. Here the CDR3 DNA reads TGCAGTGCTACGCCTCCTTTGGCGGGAGGGGCTACCGGGGAGCTGTTTTTT.

The chain employs TRBV7-2 and TRBJ2-3; TRBD2 agrees at 11 bases. Germline-derived CDR1 and CDR2 are SGHTA and FQGNSA. J gave up 1 base and V 3 bases, and 9 bases lay outside the gene matches. The CDR3 runs to 18 residues. CDR3 in amino acids: CASSLSLAGGRGTDTQYF. CDR3 in DNA: TGTGCCAGCAGCTTGTCGCTAGCGGGAGGCCGGGGCACAGATACGCAGTATTTT.

The J gene is TRBJ2-1, the V gene TRBV27; 8 positions match TRBD1. V dropped 6 bases and J dropped 8; count of bases not matched to a gene: 6. The CDR3 runs to 13 residues. Germline CDR1 is MNHEY and CDR2 is SMNVEV (reference sequence). CDR3 protein: CASRDRVIDEQFF. The CDR3 bases are TGTGCCAGCAGGGACAGGGTAATCGATGAGCAGTTCTTC.

The chain employs TRBV20-1 and TRBJ1-3, with D unresolved. CDR3 length: 16 amino acids. CDR1 is DFQATT and CDR2 is SNEGSKA in the germline V gene (reference sequence). V was pared by 6 bases and J by 0 bases, with 18 bases between. CDR3 nucleotides: TGCAGTGCAAGCCCCAGAAACGGGTACTCTGGAAACACCATATATTTT. Its protein product is CSASPRNGYSGNTIYF.

This clonotype was recorded at least ten times. The rearrangement uses TRBV7-2 and TRBJ2-7; D unclear. The length of the CDR3 is 13 residues. The germline V gene encodes CDR1 SGHTA and CDR2 FQGNSA. Between the trimmed V and J ends, which lost 0 bases and 9 bases, there was a span of 12 bases. The CDR3 DNA reads TGTGCCAGCAGCTTAGCGCAAAGGGCCGGGCAGTACTTC. This codes for CASSLAQRAGQYF.

This clonotype was seen repeatedly, ten times or more. This rearrangement joins TRBV7-8 to TRBJ2-7; D may be TRBD2 (5 bases). Trimming took 5 bases from V and 5 from J, leaving 16 bases between them. In germline, CDR1 is SGHVS, CDR2 FQNEAQ. The CDR3 contains 14 residues. CDR3 sequence: CASSPAPLAHEQYF. The CDR3 nucleotides read TGTGCCAGCAGCCCAGCACCTCTAGCCCACGAGCAGTACTTC.

This clonotype was seen many times. V usage is TRBV3-1 and J usage is TRBJ2-5; 7 positions match TRBD2. Trimming removed 0 bases from V and 7 bases from J; junction bases left unmatched: 2. Germline CDR1 and CDR2: LGHDT and YNNKEL (reference sequence). CDR3 size: 13 residues. CDR3 DNA sequence: TGTGCCAGCAGCCAAGATTGGGGGGGGACCCAGTACTTC. Translating it yields CASSQDWGGTQYF.

There are many counts of this clonotype. J is TRBJ1-1 and V is TRBV3-1; tentative D call: TRBD1 (6 bases). The V gene's germline CDR1 is LGHDT and CDR2 YNNKEL (reference sequence). The ends were cut back, 4 bases at V and 10 bases at J, with 19 bases in the middle. The CDR3 has 14 amino acids. This CDR3 reads CASSLKGGGLGAFF. The CDR3 region has the DNA TGTGCCAGCAGCCTCAAAGGGGGGGGCCTCGGAGCTTTCTTT.

This chain joins TRBV25-1 and TRBJ2-1; D possibly corresponds to TRBD2 (5 bases). Between the trimmed V and J ends, which lost 10 bases and 5 bases, there was a span of 12 bases. This CDR3 is 12 amino acids long. The germline CDR1 and CDR2 sequences are MGHDK and SYGVNS. The CDR3 nucleotides are TGTGCCACAACTGAGGGCAACAATGAGCAGTTCTTC. Protein sequence: CATTEGNNEQFF.

This clonotype came up a few times. This sequence joins TRBV28 and TRBJ2-5, with D perhaps assigned TRBD1 or TRBD2 (6 bases each). The CDR3 spans 16 residues. The germline V gene encodes CDR1 MDHEN and CDR2 SYDVKM. V dropped 8 bases and J dropped 2 bases, with 21 bases sitting between them. CDR3 coding DNA: TGTGCCAGCGATACGACACGGGGGCCCTTTCAAGAGACCCAGTACTTC. This sequence encodes CASDTTRGPFQETQYF.

This clonotype was recorded many times. The chain is built from TRBV4-1 and TRBJ2-1; D is ambiguous. The germline gives CDR1 MGHRA, CDR2 YSYEKL. The V end was cut by 1 base, the J end by 11 bases, with 18 bases between. The CDR3 has 15 residues. The CDR3 nucleotides are TGCGCCAGCAGCCAAGGAAATTACGGACCGATGAAGCAGTTCTTC. It is translated as CASSQGNYGPMKQFF.

V usage is TRBV29-1 and J usage is TRBJ2-2; TRBD1 matches 8 bases. From germline, CDR1 is SQVTM and CDR2 ANQGSEA. V lost 7 bases, J lost 5 bases, and 3 bases stayed unmatched. This CDR3 comprises 12 residues. CDR3 region: CSGGDRTGELFF. Here the CDR3 DNA reads TGCAGCGGGGGGGACAGGACCGGGGAGCTGTTTTTT.

This clonotype was counted between two and nine times. The rearrangement uses TRBV6-1 and TRBJ1-1; possibly TRBD1 for D (5 bases). Looked up from germline, CDR1 is MNHNS and CDR2 is SASEGT. V gave up 6 bases and J gave up 1 base, with 12 bases separating them. The CDR3 totals 14 residues. In DNA, the CDR3 is TGTGCCAGCAGAGCACTCGACAGGAACACTGAAGCTTTCTTT. Amino acids: CASRALDRNTEAFF.

This clonotype has at least ten counts. The rearrangement uses TRBV6-1 and TRBJ2-3, with 8 bases aligning to TRBD2. V shed 5 bases and J 1 base; nucleotides not matched to a gene: 5. Per the germline V gene, CDR1 is MNHNS and CDR2 is SASEGT. The CDR3 loop spans 15 amino acids. DNA for the CDR3: TGTGCCAGCAGTACAACGCGGGAGGGCACAGATACGCAGTATTTT. Amino acid sequence: CASSTTREGTDTQYF.

This clonotype was seen many times. The CDR3 spells CASSPQGDGYTF. CDR3 DNA sequence: TGTGCCAGCAGCCCGCAGGGGGATGGCTACACCTTC. The chain couples TRBV3-1 to TRBJ1-2; TRBD1 agrees at 7 bases. Germline V lookup: CDR1 LGHDT, CDR2 YNNKEL (reference sequence). This CDR3 region has 12 residues. The junction had 2 bases not matched to a gene; V was cut back by 4 bases and J by 6 bases.

The chain has TRBV2 and TRBJ1-1; no reliable D call. The germline V gene has CDR1 SNHLY and CDR2 FYNNEI. Trimming took 5 bases from V and 0 from J, leaving 7 bases between them. This CDR3 comprises 13 residues. The CDR3 DNA reads as TGTGCCAGCAGTAAAGGTGTGAACACTGAAGCTTTCTTT. Translated, it gives CASSKGVNTEAFF.